The rows below give T cell receptor beta chains drawn from one sample of a study of graft-versus-host responses after intestinal transplantation. TCRdb keeps only in-frame clones here, not all; method: immunoSEQ multiplex PCR. The sample records tens of thousands of clones, 90% being singletons. Their antigens remain unidentified. Specimen: unstimulated CD8+ T cells sorted from spleen or lymph node cells, collected before transplant. The source of these receptors is a human donor who was the organ donor for an intestinal transplant. Each CDR3 is given with its conserved first and last residue. A D gene is named only where the DNA matches it firmly. Rows give clone size only sometimes, using once, few, many, or a class for an expanded clone.

TRBD1,TRBV10-3,TRBJ2-2,-,TGTGCCGTAAGACAGGGGAACACCGGGGAGCTGTTTTTT,CAVRQGNTGELFF
-,TRBV7-9,TRBJ2-5,-,TGTGCCAGCAGCCCACAGGGTTCTGGAGAGACCCAGTACTTC,CASSPQGSGETQYF
-,TRBV7-9,TRBJ2-3,-,TGTGCCAGCAGCTACGCCTTCGTTCTCGGGCCCGCGGGAGATACGCAGTATTTT,CASSYAFVLGPAGDTQYF
TRBD2,TRBV19,TRBJ2-3,-,TGTGCCAGTAGTATAGCACTAGCGGGAGGATTGATTAGAACAGATACGCAGTATTTT,CASSIALAGGLIRTDTQYF
TRBD1,TRBV30,TRBJ2-5,-,TGTGCCTGGAGTCTAGGGGGACAGGGGAGGAGGACCCAGTACTTC,CAWSLGGQGRRTQYF
-,TRBV27,TRBJ2-7,-,TGTGCCAGCAGTTTCGGCGGCTCCTACGAGCAGTACTTC,CASSFGGSYEQYF
-,TRBV6-1,TRBJ2-2,-,TGTGCCATAGGGGCTAACACCGGGGAGCTGTTTTTT,CAIGANTGELFF
TRBD2,TRBV7-2,TRBJ2-5,-,TGTGCCAGCAGCTTAGGTGCTAGCGGACAAGAGACCCAGTACTTC,CASSLGASGQETQYF
TRBD1,TRBV10-1,TRBJ2-7,-,TGCGCCAGCTCGGCCGGGACAGGGTGCTACGAGCAGTACTTC,CASSAGTGCYEQYF
TRBD1,TRBV30,TRBJ1-1,-,TGTGCCTGGAGTTTCTCAGACAGGGCCAATACATTGAACACTGAAGCTTTCTTT,CAWSFSDRANTLNTEAFF
TRBD1,TRBV9,TRBJ1-2,-,TGTGCCAGCAGCCCAGGACAGGGTGGCTACACCTTC,CASSPGQGGYTF
-,TRBV9,TRBJ2-4,once,TGTGCCAGCAGCGTCGCGGCAGGGGCAAACATTCAGTACTTC,CASSVAAGANIQYF
-,TRBV28,TRBJ2-7,-,TGTGCCAGCAGTTTGCGGGTGATCTCCTACGAGCAGTACTTC,CASSLRVISYEQYF
TRBD1,TRBV28,TRBJ2-7,once,TGTGCCAGCAGTGTCTACCGGGACAGTTGCGAGCAGTACTTC,CASSVYRDSCEQYF
TRBD2,TRBV10-2,TRBJ2-1,-,TGCGCCAGCAGTGAGGGTGGGGGACTAGCCAATGAGCAGTTCTTC,CASSEGGGLANEQFF
TRBD2,TRBV7-3,TRBJ2-1,-,TGTGCCAGCAGCTTAATAGCGGGAGGCTACAATGAGCAGTTCTTC,CASSLIAGGYNEQFF
-,TRBV4-1,TRBJ2-5,-,TGCGCCAGCAGCCCCAGGAGCGGCCAAGAGACCCAGTACTTC,CASSPRSGQETQYF
TRBD1,TRBV7-9,TRBJ2-7,-,TGTGCCAGCAGCCCGCGGGGACAGGGCCACGAGCAGTACTTC,CASSPRGQGHEQYF
TRBD1,TRBV19,TRBJ1-1,-,TGTGCCAGTAGTTTACAGGGGGCGAACACTGAAGCTTTCTTT,CASSLQGANTEAFF
TRBD2,TRBV11-1,TRBJ2-3,-,TGTGCCAGCAGCTTAATTGGCGGGAGTAATCTTGATACGCAGTATTTT,CASSLIGGSNLDTQYF
TRBD1,TRBV19,TRBJ1-5,once,TGTGCCAGTAGTCCCCAGGGGGACAATCAGCCCCAGCATTTT,CASSPQGDNQPQHF
TRBD1,TRBV7-6,TRBJ2-7,-,TGTGCCAGCAGCTTAGGACAGGGGGGCTACGAGCAGTACTTC,CASSLGQGGYEQYF
-,TRBV7-9,TRBJ2-1,-,TGTGCCAGCAGCTTAGCGGAGGTAGTGAAGTTCTTC,CASSLAEVVKFF
TRBD1,TRBV7-9,TRBJ2-1,-,TGTGCCAGCAGCTCGCCGGGACAGGGCTACAATGAGCAGTTCTTC,CASSSPGQGYNEQFF
-,TRBV7-2,TRBJ2-7,once,TGTGCCAGCAGCTTTAAGCGGCAGATCTACGAGCAGTACTTC,CASSFKRQIYEQYF
TRBD2,TRBV11-1,TRBJ2-1,-,TGTGCCAGCAGCTCCCGAACTAGCGGCTTCTACAATGAGCAGTTCTTC,CASSSRTSGFYNEQFF